This TCR beta chain was recorded in a study of blood T cell repertoires in COVID-19. Overall study context: Donors of Cohort 3 who recovered were those that had two negative PCRs, clearance, or symptom resolution. Spain, Italy and the United States supplied samples that represented acute and convalescent COVID-19.

Membership in each cohort depended on participant-reported clinical history. The repertoire was sequenced with immunoSEQ multiplex PCR; TCRdb's copy has only in-frame clones and lacks some. The sample carries over 250,000 clones, 70% to 90% recorded once. Germline values: CDR1 DFQATT, CDR2 SNEGSKA (reference sequence). V dropped 6 bases and J dropped 4 bases, with 9 bases sitting between them. The CDR3 extends over 11 amino acids. V and J are TRBV20-1 and TRBJ1-1; no firm D call. The material sequenced was PBMCs or T cells enriched from blood (not recorded which). The sequence came from a woman aged 60-75 years in a cohort exposed to, infected with or recovered from COVID-19 (not recorded which). This CDR3 is CSAGGSTEAFF. The CDR3 nucleotides are TGCAGTGCAGGCGGCAGCACTGAAGCTTTCTTT.